This is a list of T cell receptor beta chains from one sample in a study of blood T cell repertoires in COVID-19. Clones were sequenced by immunoSEQ multiplex PCR, and TCRdb holds only the in-frame ones, with some missing. The sample carries 140,000 or so clones, 75% to 85% recorded once. Source material: peripheral blood. The receptors shown here come from a woman of 80 years or more with acute or convalescent COVID-19. Each CDR3 is given with its conserved first and last residue.

v_gene: TRBV6-2/TRBV6-3; CDR3aa: CASSYSGGPFVGYTF
v_gene: TRBV18; CDR3aa: CASSPFGQGTNEKLFF
v_gene: TRBV18; CDR3aa: CASSPSGQGAKYGYTF
v_gene: TRBV4-1; CDR3aa: CASSPWELEYLYGYTF
v_gene: TRBV5-1; CDR3aa: CASSYGQGGQPQHF
v_gene: TRBV7-2; CDR3aa: CASSLWGGSNQPQHF
v_gene: TRBV19; CDR3aa: CASSIIMSGYNEQFF
v_gene: TRBV2; CDR3aa: CASGQGAFRGYSPLHF
v_gene: TRBV4-1; CDR3aa: CASSWGRPVRLNTEAFF
v_gene: TRBV10-3; CDR3aa: CAIRDLGGRGTAPLGEQYF
v_gene: TRBV5-1; CDR3aa: CASRGQGYGNTIYF
v_gene: TRBV19; CDR3aa: CASSSSGDSYEQYF
v_gene: TRBV15; CDR3aa: CATTSGRAIDTDTQYF
v_gene: TRBV11-2; CDR3aa: CASSYLAPGHIMNTEAFF
v_gene: TRBV4-1; CDR3aa: CASSPGQEHSNQPQHF
v_gene: TRBV28; CDR3aa: CASGTGTIVPLHF
v_gene: TRBV10-3; CDR3aa: CAISAGDRDTGELFF
v_gene: TRBV19; CDR3aa: CASSWTGGPFNQPQHF
v_gene: TRBV30; CDR3aa: CAWSVRRVLGEAFF
v_gene: TRBV5-1; CDR3aa: CASSPGQGFHNEQFF
v_gene: TRBV7-2; CDR3aa: CASSLLISGDTQYF
v_gene: TRBV18; CDR3aa: CASSPQRQGYNNEQFF
v_gene: TRBV3-1/TRBV3-2; CDR3aa: CASSQDLTGYGYTF
v_gene: TRBV6-5; CDR3aa: CASRKPGQGYEQYF
v_gene: TRBV5-1; CDR3aa: CASSFPDLNTGELFF
v_gene: TRBV18; CDR3aa: CASSRGVFTDTQYF
v_gene: TRBV10-3; CDR3aa: CAISGTSGGTDEQYF
v_gene: TRBV4-1; CDR3aa: CASSQAGVKDEPLHF
v_gene: TRBV2; CDR3aa: CASSWGLIENETQYF
v_gene: TRBV27; CDR3aa: CASSFPGGHNEQFF
v_gene: TRBV7-3; CDR3aa: CASSLTPLAGVGTDTQYF
v_gene: TRBV11-2; CDR3aa: CASSFQGVNSPLHF